A single sample is the source of the 10 T cell receptor beta chains below, sequenced in a study of HIV-infected children after antiretroviral therapy interruption. Treatment described: PENTA 11 planned treatment interruption arm or continuous ART arm. Unique molecular identifiers were included in an RNA-based 3' RACE TCR library. One entry per CDR3 protein, called by TCRdb with MiXCR from the 3' RACE reads. The sample carries about 83,000 distinct CDR3 sequences, about 6.3% recorded once. The starting material was CD45RA+ CD4+ T cells from PBMCs, pooled from several time points, obtained from a donor given antiretroviral therapy, either interrupted or continuous. Subset: naive CD4+ CD45RA+ CD45RO- T cells. These receptors all come from a pool of human donors with HIV.

This clonotype was picked up a small number of times. V and J are TRBV12-3 or TRBV12-4 and TRBJ2-7, with 8 bases matching TRBD1. This CDR3 spans 16 amino acids. The ends lost 7 bases at V and 3 bases at J; junction bases unmatched: 14. The CDR3, as DNA: TGTGCCAGCACCCTCGGAACAGGGGGGCTTTTCTACGAGCAGTACTTC. Encoded protein: CASTLGTGGLFYEQYF.

This clonotype was found many times. The chain recombines TRBV5-1 with TRBJ1-6; possible D gene TRBD1, 5 bases. The CDR3 has 14 residues. Germline-derived CDR1 and CDR2 are SGHRS and YFSETQ. The V gene lost 4 bases and the J gene lost 14 bases, with 19 bases spanning the gap. The CDR3 bases are TGCGCCAGCAGCCAGGACACGGGGTCGGGAACCCTCCACTTT. Translated, it gives CASSQDTGSGTLHF. Drawing the rest from reference TRBV5-1 and TRBJ1-6, the complete variable domain is KAGVTQTPRYLIKTRGQQVTLSCSPISGHRSVSWYQQTPGQGLQFLFEYFSETQRNKGNFPGRFSGRQFSNSRSEMNVSTLELGDSALYLCASSQDTGSGTLHFGNGTRLTVT.

In its sample, this clonotype was seen many times. The rearrangement uses TRBV27 and TRBJ2-7; 9 positions agree with TRBD1. This CDR3 is 15 amino acids long. CDR1 and CDR2 from the germline V gene are MNHEY and SMNVEV (reference sequence). The ends lost 1 base at V and 6 bases at J; junction bases unmatched: 7. CDR3: CASSLLTGGEREQYF. In nucleotides, the CDR3 is TGTGCCAGCAGTTTATTGACAGGGGGAGAACGCGAGCAGTACTTC.

In this sample, this clonotype turned up many times. V gene TRBV7-3 combines with J gene TRBJ1-5; D is uncertain. Germline CDR1 SGHTA, CDR2 FQGTGA. The CDR3 covers 13 residues. With 1 base removed from V and 6 bases from J, the gap between germline ends came to 7 bases. As DNA, the CDR3 is TGTGCCAGCAGCTTAAAATGGGGTCAGCCCCAGCATTTT. Amino acids: CASSLKWGQPQHF.

This clonotype was seen repeatedly, ten times or more. This sequence joins TRBV19 and TRBJ1-5; D is unresolved. The CDR3 is made up of 16 amino acids. V was trimmed by 4 bases and J by 5 bases, leaving 18 bases between them. Germline V CDR1 and CDR2: LNHDA, SQIVND (reference sequence). For the CDR3, the DNA is TGTGCCAGTAGTAAACCGCCGCCACCCTACTATCAGCCCCAGCATTTT. Its protein product is CASSKPPPPYYQPQHF.

In this sample, this clonotype turned up many times. The J gene is TRBJ2-1, the V gene TRBV12-5; 8 nucleotides agree with TRBD2. Germline V gives CDR1 LGHNT, CDR2 FRNRAP. The CDR3 is made up of 12 amino acids. V lost 4 bases and J lost 8; bases outside the gene matches: 1. Here the CDR3 reads CASGSGGDEQFF. Here the CDR3 DNA reads TGTGCTAGTGGTTCGGGGGGGGATGAGCAGTTCTTC.

This clonotype was observed many times. J is TRBJ1-1 and V is TRBV5-1; tentatively, D is TRBD1 (6 bases). V lost 4 bases and J lost 7, with 14 bases in between. CDR1 and CDR2 from the germline V gene are SGHRS and YFSETQ. This CDR3 is 13 amino acids long. CDR3 bases: TGCGCCAGCAGCCCGGGGGGGGGCGGTGAAGCTTTCTTT. Amino acids: CASSPGGGGEAFF.

To note about this clonotype: Just one base apart from a much larger clone, this may be a read error. The chain has TRBV19 and TRBJ2-3; D is ambiguous. The length of the CDR3 is 13 residues. The germline V gene has CDR1 LNHDA and CDR2 SQIVND (reference sequence). For the CDR3, the DNA is TGTGCCGGTAGTGATAGGATTACAGATACGCAGTATTTT. Its translation is CAGSDRITDTQYF. Supplemented by reference TRBV19 and TRBJ2-3, the full variable domain reads DGGITQSPKYLFRKEGQNVTLSCEQNLNHDAMYWYRQDPGQGLRLIYYSQIVNDFQKGDIAEGYSVSREKKESFPLTVTSAQKNPTAFYLCAGSDRITDTQYFGPGTRLTVL.

This clonotype was seen at least ten times. The chain joins TRBV7-3 to TRBJ1-1; no firm D call. The CDR3 runs to 13 residues. V gave up 0 bases and J gave up 3 bases, with 5 bases separating them. CDR1 and CDR2 from the germline V gene are SGHTA and FQGTGA. Written as DNA, the CDR3 is TGTGCCAGCAGCTTAACGGGAGACACTGAAGCTTTCTTT. Its translation: CASSLTGDTEAFF. Supplemented by reference TRBV7-3 and TRBJ1-1, the full variable domain reads GAGVSQTPSNKVTEKGKYVELRCDPISGHTALYWYRQSLGQGPEFLIYFQGTGAADDSGLPNDRFFAVRPEGSVSTLKIQRTERGDSAVYLCASSLTGDTEAFFGQGTRLTVV.

The sample holds many counts of this clonotype. This chain joins TRBV28 and TRBJ2-7; D is possibly TRBD1 (5 bases). The CDR3 spans 15 residues. Germline V CDR1 and CDR2: MDHEN, SYDVKM. Deletions cut 6 bases from V and 6 bases from J, with 21 bases between. The chain's CDR3 is CASSPPRQGEPEQYF. In nucleotides, the CDR3 is TGTGCCAGCAGCCCCCCGCGGCAGGGTGAGCCCGAGCAGTACTTC.